This T cell receptor beta chain was captured in a study of control samples from healthy donors and cancer patients. Only in-frame clones appear in the TCRdb table, and some are missing; sequencing was by immunoSEQ multiplex PCR. The sample consists of around 90,000 clones, over 65% of them appearing once. With 4 bases removed from V and 0 bases from J, the gap between germline ends came to 16 bases. The germline V gene has CDR1 SNHLY and CDR2 FYNNEI. This CDR3 has 17 amino acids. Sequenced sample: blood. This sequence was found in a woman aged 40 to 50 in good health. V gene TRBV2 combines with J gene TRBJ1-5; D is unresolved. As DNA, the CDR3 is TGTGCCAGCAGTGCTCGATCAGCTGTGTATAGCAATCAGCCCCAGCATTTT. Protein sequence: CASSARSAVYSNQPQHF.